Shown below are 15 T cell receptor beta chains from a single sample sequenced in a study of chemoradiotherapy in HPV16-positive cancers. Repertoires were generated with immunoSEQ multiplex PCR, while TCRdb's copy carries only in-frame clones and drops some. This table holds roughly 15,000 clones, roughly 79% found once. The sample was collected from a patient who underwent chemoradiotherapy. The origin of the receptors is a human donor with HPV-associated anogenital cancer.

A single count supports this clone. The chain carries TRBV7-3 and TRBJ1-5, with 9 positions matching TRBD1. V lost 5 bases, J lost 1 base, and 9 bases stayed unmatched. Germline CDR1 SGHTA, CDR2 FQGTGA. There are 17 residues in the CDR3. CDR3: CASSPRTGAGSNQPQHF. The CDR3, as DNA: TGTGCCAGCAGCCCCAGGACAGGGGCCGGGAGCAATCAGCCCCAGCATTTT.

The chain has TRBV7-9 and TRBJ1-5; 9 bases align to TRBD1. V was pared by 5 bases and J by 4 bases, with 6 bases of the junction left unmatched. Germline CDR1 SEHNR, CDR2 FQNEAQ (reference sequence). The CDR3 contains 15 residues. The chain's CDR3 is CASSQGQGRNQPQHF. The CDR3, as DNA: TGTGCCAGCAGCCAAGGACAGGGGCGAAATCAGCCCCAGCATTTT.

The chain couples TRBV28 to TRBJ1-5; TRBD1 aligns across 10 bases. The length of the CDR3 is 15 residues. Germline V CDR1 and CDR2: MDHEN, SYDVKM. V lost 5 bases and J lost 6; bases outside the gene matches: 7. CDR3 sequence reads: CASSVGQGYRQPQHF. In DNA, the CDR3 is TGTGCCAGCAGTGTGGGACAGGGGTATCGTCAGCCCCAGCATTTT.

The chain employs TRBV7-9 and TRBJ1-6; D remains ambiguous. The CDR3 totals 13 residues. CDR1 is SEHNR and CDR2 is FQNEAQ in the germline V gene (reference sequence). Trimming left V 2 bases short and J 8 bases short, with 7 bases between. The CDR3 sequence is CASSLRSDSPLHF. CDR3 DNA sequence: TGTGCCAGCAGCTTAAGAAGTGATTCACCCCTCCACTTT. Supplemented by reference TRBV7-9 and TRBJ1-6, the full variable domain reads DTGVSQNPRHKITKRGQNVTFRCDPISEHNRLYWYRQTLGQGPEFLTYFQNEAQLEKSRLLSDRFSAERPKGSFSTLEIQRTEQGDSAMYLCASSLRSDSPLHFGNGTRLTVT.

The rearrangement joins TRBV28 to TRBJ1-4; the match to TRBD1 covers 9 bases. The CDR3 is 16 residues long. Germline V lookup: CDR1 MDHEN, CDR2 SYDVKM. Trimming at V came to 6 bases and at J to 7 bases, leaving 12 bases not matched to a gene. The CDR3 sequence: CASRRTGGGLTEKLFF. The CDR3, as DNA: TGTGCCAGCAGACGCACAGGGGGCGGACTAACTGAAAAACTGTTTTTT.

This clone was counted a single time. The rearrangement joins TRBV9 to TRBJ2-7; tentatively, D is TRBD2 (6 bases). V shed 4 bases and J shed 10 bases, with 18 bases lying between them. The CDR3 runs to 13 residues. Germline CDR1 and CDR2: SGDLS and YYNGEE. As DNA, the CDR3 is TGTGCCAGCAGCCCCTCCCTGGGGGGTCTTCAGTACTTC. This translates into CASSPSLGGLQYF.

This clone was counted only a few times. This sequence joins TRBV2 and TRBJ1-1; 7 nucleotides align to TRBD1. The germline CDR1 and CDR2 sequences are SNHLY and FYNNEI. The CDR3 extends over 16 amino acids. J lost 1 base, V lost 6 bases, and 11 bases had no gene match. CDR3 bases: TGTGCCAGCAGAGACCCCGGACAGGTCAAGAACACTGAAGCTTTCTTT. Translation gives CASRDPGQVKNTEAFF.

V gene TRBV14 combines with J gene TRBJ2-3; weak D call: TRBD2 (6 bases). The CDR3 spans 16 residues. Germline values: CDR1 SGHDN, CDR2 FVKESK. With 1 base removed from V and 4 bases from J, the gap between germline ends came to 15 bases. CDR3 coding DNA: TGTGCCAGCAGCCAAGGATGGGGGGAAGTGTCAGATACGCAGTATTTT. Its protein is CASSQGWGEVSDTQYF.

The chain uses TRBV10-3 and TRBJ1-1; TRBD1 aligns across 11 bases. CDR3 length: 17 amino acids. V was clipped by 9 bases and J by 2 bases; unmatched bases: 14. Germline V gene sequence: CDR1 ENHRY, CDR2 SYGVKD. In nucleotides, the CDR3 is TGTGCCATTGGGACAGGGGGTGTAGATTCGGGAAACACTGAAGCTTTCTTT. Translated: CAIGTGGVDSGNTEAFF.

The V gene is TRBV7-9, the J gene TRBJ1-2; TRBD1 matches at 9 bases. The CDR3 has 14 residues. Germline CDR1 and CDR2: SEHNR and FQNEAQ (reference sequence). The V and J ends lost 1 base and 14 bases, in that order; junction bases with no gene match: 11. Here the CDR3 reads CASSLGLGQGTLTF. The CDR3 bases are TGTGCCAGCAGCTTAGGACTAGGACAGGGGACTTTAACCTTC.

V is TRBV18 and J is TRBJ2-5; D may be TRBD1 or TRBD2 (5 bases each). The CDR3 covers 17 residues. Trimming stripped 4 bases from V and 0 bases from J, with 18 bases between. Germline CDR1 reads KGHSH; CDR2 reads LQKENI. As DNA, the CDR3 is TGTGCCAGCTCACTTAAAGGGGCAGGGAGATACCAAGAGACCCAGTACTTC. Translated, it gives CASSLKGAGRYQETQYF.

The chain links TRBV20-1 to TRBJ1-1; a weak D match, TRBD1 (6 bases). Germline loops: CDR1 DFQATT, CDR2 SNEGSKA (reference sequence). The CDR3 is made up of 11 amino acids. The CDR3 DNA follows: TGCAGAGGGGGTAGGAACACTGAAGCTTTCTTT. Protein: CRGGRNTEAFF.

J is TRBJ1-1 and V is TRBV19; 9 nucleotides align to TRBD1. V was clipped by 9 bases and J by 7 bases; unmatched bases: 18. There are 16 residues in the CDR3. Looked up from germline, CDR1 is LNHDA and CDR2 is SQIVND (reference sequence). The CDR3 nucleotides are TGTGCCAGCCAGGGTCCGAGGACAGGGGTGGATGGTGAAGCTTTCTTT. The encoded protein is CASQGPRTGVDGEAFF.

This sequence joins TRBV4-2 and TRBJ2-3; D could derive from TRBD1 or TRBD2 (5 bases each). V dropped 1 base and J dropped 0 bases, with 5 bases sitting between them. The CDR3 is 14 amino acids. Looked up from germline, CDR1 is LGHNA and CDR2 is YNFKEQ. The CDR3: CASSQGGSTDTQYF. Here the CDR3 DNA reads TGTGCCAGCAGCCAAGGGGGGAGCACAGATACGCAGTATTTT.

The chain recombines TRBV7-3 with TRBJ2-3; 9 bases match TRBD2. Unmatched junction bases numbered 8, after V lost 3 bases and J lost 1 base. Germline CDR1 reads SGHTA; CDR2 reads FQGTGA. The CDR3 totals 17 residues. In DNA form, the CDR3 reads TGTGCCAGCAGCTTGCGTTCGAGACTAGCGGGCACAGATACGCAGTATTTT. Amino acids: CASSLRSRLAGTDTQYF.